This TCR beta chain was recovered during a study of T cells after yellow fever vaccination (dated by TCRdb to between 2018 and 2020). About the full investigation: Libraries from fractions with low cell numbers were prepared with the SMART-Seq v4 Ultra Low Input RNA kit. Blood was collected at multiple timepoints before and after primary and secondary immunization, and bulk PBMC replicates and cell subsets were isolated. Two healthy male donors, one aged 18 to 30 and one aged 30 to 39 years, made up the cohort. To follow T-cell clones before and after primary and booster YFV17D yellow fever vaccination, bulk TCR alpha and beta repertoires were sequenced over time.

TCR cDNA was synthesized by 5'RACE template switching, which introduced a universal primer site and unique molecular identifiers. Priming of cDNA synthesis was performed from both the TCR alpha and TCR beta constant segments. Two PCR steps were used to amplify libraries, with sample barcodes and sequencing adapters being added in the second step. Sequencing of libraries was done on Illumina HiSeq 2500 (2x100 bp) or NovaSeq (2x150 bp). Turning to the authors' computational methods: MIGEC handled demultiplexing of reads and collapsing into UMI consensus sequences, while MiXCR performed V(D)J alignment. Clonotypes responding to the vaccine were identified with edgeR on replicate PBMC samples, with the criteria of FDR below 0.01 and a log2 fold change above 5 up to day 15. CD4 or CD8 identity was assigned to each bulk clonotype according to whether the clonotype was present at higher abundance in the sequenced CD4 repertoire or the sequenced CD8 repertoire. In TCRdb, the public reads were trimmed at Q25 with fastp and aligned with MiXCR, with productive beta chains retained. Rows are unified per CDR3 protein, each entry keeping the most common DNA and genes. The V and J calls were determined by TCRdb, not by the authors. The sample table lists about 150,000 distinct CDR3 sequences, 6.6% of them with a count of one. The top ten clones comprise under 0.8% of the sample.

The CDR1 and CDR2 encoded by the germline V gene are MDHEN and SYDVKM. The V and J ends are trimmed by 7 bases and 7 bases, leaving 16 bases between them. The CDR3 contains 14 residues, cysteine and phenylalanine counted. Only the CDR3 region is kept as DNA, spanning 42 bases read in frame from base 1. The research as a whole found: Compared with the primary T-cell response, the secondary T-cell response was faster but weaker, reaching its peak on day 5 rather than on day 15. FACS-sorted repertoires could contain abundant contaminating clonotypes from the bulk population, so computational filtering was required. After the booster, most of the clones that had expanded following primary vaccination were detected again (roughly 96% of CD4 and roughly nine tenths of CD8), which suggests that memory was broadly maintained. A small fraction of clonotypes showed up in both the CD4 and CD8 compartments, probably as a result of convergent recombination. Because the study included only a couple of donors, the extent to which the findings can be generalized is limited.

This clonotype showed up many times. There is no known antigen for this receptor. No much larger clone exists at a distance of one base, and base qualities are not known. The sample's treatment or condition label, decoded: live attenuated yellow fever vaccine strain. A standard Ficoll-Paque protocol was used to isolate PBMCs from peripheral blood. Dynabeads CD4 and CD8 positive selection kits were used to isolate the CD4 and CD8 T-cell fractions. TriZol was used to extract RNA from bulk PBMCs, CD4 and CD8 fractions, and dextramer-positive and dextramer-negative fractions. This TCR derives from a man aged 25-45 years who received the YFV17D yellow fever vaccine. The chain was built from TRBV28 and TRBJ2-2, and possibly TRBD1, on 6 matching bases. This specimen was CD4+ T cells sorted from PBMCs, taken 10 days after the yellow fever booster vaccination. The CDR3 is CASTFDRRYGELFF. In nucleotide form, the sequence is TGTGCCAGCACCTTCGACAGGCGATACGGGGAGCTGTTTTTT.